The sequence of this T cell receptor beta chain was determined in a study of OX40 agonist ivuxolimab in advanced cancers. Study results and caveats: Partial responders treated at 0.1-3.0 mg/kg exhibited clonal expansion among the lowest measured. Some nonresponders also had low normalized T-cell clonal expansion.

A remark on this clone: Its antigen is as yet unknown.

Libraries were prepared by immunoSEQ multiplex PCR; TCRdb keeps only in-frame clonotypes and omits some of them. This table holds around 95,000 clones, roughly 89% found once. Enrollment shut out patients with autoimmune disease history or systemic immunosuppression. Germline V gene lookup returns CDR1 GTSNPN and CDR2 SVGIG (reference sequence). The CDR3 has 13 residues. V lost 2 bases and J 1 base, leaving 6 bases between the germline ends. The J gene is TRBJ1-3, the V gene TRBV30; D not certain. The TCR was taken from an adult with an advanced solid tumor such as melanoma, head and neck, liver or kidney cancer. The sequences come from CD4+ or CD8+ T cells sorted from blood, collected in a trial of the OX40 agonist ivuxolimab. The chain's CDR3 is CAWSWVSGNTIYF. The CDR3 DNA reads TGTGCCTGGAGTTGGGTGTCTGGAAACACCATATATTTT.